Each of the 11 T cell receptor beta chains below was sequenced from the same sample in a study of vaccination effects on CD4 cells after COVID-19. Their specific antigens are unknown. After expansion with viral peptide pools in the ViraFEST assay, antigen-specific CD4+ T cells were sequenced. CD4+ T cell isolation took place after less than 13 days of culture. Vaccine administered to participants consisted of two doses of either BNT162b2 or mRNA-1273. The repertoire was sequenced with immunoSEQ multiplex PCR; TCRdb's copy has only in-frame clones and lacks some. The table has about 46,000 clones, about 74% seen once; the top ten hold around 16%. The starting material was CD4+ T cells from PBMCs cultured with HCoV-OC43 spike peptides, obtained after COVID-19 vaccination. Subset reported: HCoV-OC43 spike overlapping peptide pool stimulation. The receptor set was obtained from a human donor who received a COVID-19 vaccine.

In nucleotides, the CDR3 is TGTGCCAGCAGCTTATTCCGGGCACAGGGGAACACTGAAGCTTTCTTT. Protein sequence: CASSLFRAQGNTEAFF. The J gene is TRBJ1-1, the V gene TRBV7-9; maybe TRBD1 (6 bases). The CDR3 runs to 16 residues. Trimming shortened V by 2 bases and J by 1 base, and 14 bases separated the two germline ends. Germline CDR1 and CDR2: SEHNR and FQNEAQ (reference sequence).

This clone has just a few counts. V and J are TRBV19 and TRBJ2-2, with TRBD2 matching over 8 bases. Germline loops: CDR1 LNHDA, CDR2 SQIVND (reference sequence). V lost 6 bases, J lost 4 bases, and 10 bases stayed unmatched. The CDR3 consists of 16 residues. The CDR3 region is CASRPPGTRSTGELFF. The CDR3 DNA reads as TGTGCCAGTAGACCTCCCGGGACTAGAAGCACCGGGGAGCTGTTTTTT.

CDR3 residues: CASSGEGVGRFIGANVLTF. The DNA of the CDR3 is TGTGCCAGCAGCGGTGAGGGGGTAGGTCGATTTATAGGGGCCAACGTCCTGACTTTC. The chain joins TRBV9 to TRBJ2-6; D perhaps matches TRBD1 (6 bases). Germline CDR1 is SGDLS and CDR2 is YYNGEE. This CDR3 contains 19 residues. V dropped 3 bases and J dropped 4 bases, with 23 bases sitting between them.

The genes are TRBV12-3 or TRBV12-4 and TRBJ1-2; tentative D call: TRBD1 (5 bases). The CDR3 contains 12 residues. The germline V and J ends were trimmed by 4 bases and 8 bases, with 11 bases remaining between them. The CDR3 loop reads CASSSPWGGYTF. CDR3 DNA: TGTGCCAGCAGTTCCCCCTGGGGGGGCTACACCTTC.

The J gene is TRBJ2-7, the V gene TRBV13; possibly TRBD2 for D (5 bases). The CDR3 runs to 14 residues. Trimming took off 1 base at V and 0 bases at J, with 7 bases between the two ends. CDR1 PRHDT and CDR2 FYEKMQ come from the germline V gene (reference sequence). The CDR3 protein is CASSLDGSSYEQYF. CDR3 sequence (DNA): TGTGCCAGCAGCTTAGATGGGAGCTCCTACGAGCAGTACTTC.

This chain uses TRBV11-1 with TRBJ1-5; no clear D gene. This CDR3 has 13 residues. The V and J ends lost 1 base and 0 bases respectively, with 1 base between them. Looked up from germline, CDR1 is SGHAT and CDR2 is FQDESV (reference sequence). The CDR3 reads CASSLGSNQPQHF. As DNA, the CDR3 is TGTGCCAGCAGCTTAGGTAGCAATCAGCCCCAGCATTTT.

This clone was seen more than once but under ten times. The J gene is TRBJ1-2, the V gene TRBV21-1; the table's D gene call, TRBD1, was not cross checked with the DNA. TRBV21-1 constitutes a pseudogene. The CDR3 loop spans 15 amino acids. CDR3 amino acids: CASSIGQGRARGYTF. DNA for the CDR3: TGTGCCAGCAGCATTGGACAGGGGAGGGCCAGGGGCTACACCTTC.

V usage is TRBV19 and J usage is TRBJ1-1; D may be TRBD1 (6 bases). The CDR3 covers 13 residues. Between the trimmed V and J ends, which lost 4 bases and 8 bases, there was a span of 14 bases. The germline CDR1 and CDR2 sequences are LNHDA and SQIVND (reference sequence). CDR3 sequence reads: CASSKVRGGEAFF. For the CDR3, the DNA is TGTGCCAGTAGTAAAGTCAGGGGCGGGGAAGCTTTCTTT.

The J gene is TRBJ2-3, the V gene TRBV5-5; no reliable D call. Germline V gene sequence: CDR1 SGHKS, CDR2 YYEKEE (reference sequence). The V gene lost 0 bases and the J gene lost 0 bases, with 5 bases spanning the gap. This CDR3 has 14 residues. In nucleotides, the CDR3 is TGTGCCAGCAGCTTGGGCCCTAGCACAGATACGCAGTATTTT. Amino acid sequence: CASSLGPSTDTQYF.

The chain employs TRBV4-1 and TRBJ2-5; the D is unclear. CDR3 length equals 13 residues. Germline V CDR1 and CDR2: MGHRA, YSYEKL. The V gene lost 1 base and the J gene lost 4 bases, with 7 bases spanning the gap. CDR3 in DNA: TGCGCCAGCAGCCAAGTCCCAGGAGAGACCCAGTACTTC. Its protein product is CASSQVPGETQYF.

This clone was seen a few times. V gene TRBV4-1 combines with J gene TRBJ1-2; D remains unclear. Trimming removed 3 bases at V and 4 bases at J, with 18 bases between. The germline CDR1 and CDR2 sequences are MGHRA and YSYEKL. CDR3 length equals 16 residues. This CDR3 is CASSQSRQVATYGYTF. The CDR3, as DNA: TGCGCCAGCAGCCAGAGCCGTCAGGTAGCCACCTATGGCTACACCTTC.